This T cell receptor beta chain was found in a study of control samples from healthy donors and cancer patients. Between the trimmed V and J ends, which lost 10 bases and 6 bases, there was a span of 14 bases. The CDR3 runs 12 residues. From germline, CDR1 is MNHNY and CDR2 SVGAGI (reference sequence). Using immunoSEQ multiplex PCR, the repertoire was profiled, and TCRdb retains in-frame clones only, with some absent. The sample records about 120,000 clones, 75% to 90% being singletons. Material: PBMCs. The rearrangement joins TRBV6-6 to TRBJ2-3; no clear D. The TCR originated in a woman aged 50 to 65 with colorectal cancer. This CDR3 is CAIGSQADTQYF. CDR3 in DNA: TGTGCCATCGGGTCCCAGGCGGATACGCAGTATTTT.